This T cell receptor beta chain was captured by sequencing in a study of blood T cell repertoires in COVID-19. About the study: Material from acute and convalescent COVID-19 was sourced from the United States, Italy and Spain. PBMCs, B-cell-depleted T cells, or T cells were the source of the cDNA or gDNA that made up the material.

The CDR3 extends over 15 amino acids. V was shortened by 2 bases and J by 2 bases, with 12 bases between the two germline ends. CDR1 is LGHDT, CDR2 YNNKEL, per germline (reference sequence). As processed by the authors: Reference gene primer amplification gave estimated nucleated cell counts. Sequencing was performed with immunoSEQ multiplex PCR; in TCRdb, only in-frame clones are kept and a portion is missing. From that table come the V and J calls and clone size; the DNA was used to work out D and trimming. This sample has under 200,000 clones, with roughly 88% found just once. The chain employs TRBV3-1 (or the pseudogene TRBV3-2) and TRBJ2-5, with D perhaps TRBD2 (7 bases). The sequence derives from a woman aged 80 or over with active or convalescent COVID-19. The sample was peripheral blood. CDR3 in amino acids: CASSQRGGRQETQYF. The CDR3 DNA follows: TGTGCCAGCAGCCAACGCGGGGGCCGTCAAGAGACCCAGTACTTC.